Following are 20 T cell receptor beta chains from one sample sequenced in a study of shared clonotypes between healthy human individuals. Terminally differentiated effector memory CD45RA+ cells were excluded by CCR7 positive selection of CD45RO-negative cells. Repertoires were generated with immunoSEQ multiplex PCR, while TCRdb's copy carries only in-frame clones and drops some. This sample has hundreds of thousands of clones, with 92% found just once. Sample: naive CD8+ T cells sorted from blood. The source is a man aged 30-40 years in good health.

This clone was counted between two and nine times. The chain has TRBV27 and TRBJ2-7, with TRBD1 as a possible D gene (5 bases). The CDR3 has 13 residues. Trimming removed 2 bases from V and 6 bases from J, with 11 bases in between. Germline assignment: CDR1 MNHEY and CDR2 SMNVEV (reference sequence). DNA for the CDR3: TGTGCCAGCAGTTTACAGATGCAGGGCGAGCAGTACTTC. Protein sequence: CASSLQMQGEQYF.

V gene TRBV7-9 combines with J gene TRBJ2-2; D is ambiguous. Germline values: CDR1 SEHNR, CDR2 FQNEAQ (reference sequence). The CDR3 length is 16 residues. Trimming cost V 5 bases and J 3 bases, with 16 bases left between them. This CDR3 reads CASSDTRTAYTGELFF. The CDR3 nucleotides read TGTGCCAGCAGCGACACTCGTACAGCGTACACCGGGGAGCTGTTTTTT.

This chain joins TRBV4-1 and TRBJ1-5; 10 bases are a match to TRBD1. The V and J ends lost 3 bases and 2 bases, in that order; junction bases with no gene match: 7. The CDR3 contains 17 residues. The germline gives CDR1 MGHRA, CDR2 YSYEKL. CDR3 in DNA: TGCGCCAGCAGCCATCAGACAGGGGGCGCGGGCAATCAGCCCCAGCATTTT. It codes for CASSHQTGGAGNQPQHF.

The genes are TRBV4-1 and TRBJ2-5; the D is unclear. Germline V lookup: CDR1 MGHRA, CDR2 YSYEKL. Trimming left V 1 base short and J 0 bases short, with 9 bases between. The CDR3 runs to 15 residues. The CDR3 sequence is CASSQVLLDQETQYF. The CDR3 coding sequence is TGCGCCAGCAGCCAAGTACTGCTAGACCAAGAGACCCAGTACTTC.

The rearrangement uses TRBV5-4 and TRBJ2-5; the D is unclear. This CDR3 has 16 amino acids. Germline CDR1 and CDR2: SGHNT and YYREEE (reference sequence). V lost 5 bases and J 5 bases, leaving 22 bases between the germline ends. In DNA form, the CDR3 reads TGTGCCAGCAGGAAAAGCATCCCGGGTGGGCGGGAGACCCAGTACTTC. This sequence encodes CASRKSIPGGRETQYF.

The V gene is TRBV28, the J gene TRBJ2-7; TRBD2 aligns across 11 bases. This CDR3 is built from 16 residues. The J segment lost 4 bases and the V segment lost 3 bases, leaving 8 bases of the junction unmatched. Germline CDR1 is MDHEN and CDR2 is SYDVKM. The CDR3 loop is CASSFSLAGGNYEQYF. The DNA for the CDR3 is TGTGCCAGCAGTTTTAGTCTAGCGGGAGGAAATTACGAGCAGTACTTC. Complete variable domain (other parts from reference TRBV28 and TRBJ2-7): DVKVTQSSRYLVKRTGEKVFLECVQDMDHENMFWYRQDPGLGLRLIYFSYDVKMKEKGDIPEGYSVSREKKERFSLILESASTNQTSMYLCASSFSLAGGNYEQYFGPGTRLTVT.

V and J are TRBV7-2 and TRBJ2-7; a possible D gene is TRBD2 (6 bases). The CDR3 has 14 residues. Trimming removed 4 bases at V and 3 bases at J, with 13 bases between. Germline CDR1 reads SGHTA; CDR2 reads FQGNSA. The CDR3 nucleotides are TGTGCCAGCAGCTCACGGGGGAGAAGCTACGAGCAGTACTTC. It yields the protein CASSSRGRSYEQYF.

The V call is TRBV5-1, the J call TRBJ2-2, with 8 bases fitting TRBD1. Trimming took 0 bases from V and 5 from J; bases not matched to a gene: 6. The CDR3 covers 16 residues. Germline V gene lookup returns CDR1 SGHRS and CDR2 YFSETQ. CDR3 amino acids: CASSLDHQGATGELFF. The CDR3 DNA reads TGCGCCAGCAGCTTGGACCATCAGGGGGCGACCGGGGAGCTGTTTTTT.

The CDR3 region is CASSLAVVAGATDTQYF. CDR3 nucleotide sequence: TGTGCCAGCAGCTTAGCGGTGGTAGCGGGAGCAACAGATACGCAGTATTTT. The chain combines TRBV7-2 with TRBJ2-3; 9 nucleotides match TRBD2. CDR3 length equals 17 residues. V lost 0 bases and J lost 3; bases outside the gene matches: 7. Germline values: CDR1 SGHTA, CDR2 FQGNSA. The full variable domain, rest sourced from reference TRBV7-2 and TRBJ2-3, is GAGVSQSPSNKVTEKGKDVELRCDPISGHTALYWYRQSLGQGLEFLIYFQGNSAPDKSGLPSDRFSAERTGGSVSTLTIQRTQQEDSAVYLCASSLAVVAGATDTQYFGPGTRLTVL.

The chain joins TRBV5-1 to TRBJ1-1, with 10 bases that match TRBD1. The trim removed 2 bases at V and 5 bases at J, leaving 3 bases unmatched. CDR3 length: 14 amino acids. Germline CDR1 and CDR2: SGHRS and YFSETQ. Here the CDR3 reads CASSFGTGVTEAFF. The CDR3 DNA reads TGCGCCAGCAGCTTTGGGACAGGGGTAACTGAAGCTTTCTTT.

The chain couples TRBV7-9 to TRBJ2-2, with 10 positions matching TRBD2. Per the germline V gene, CDR1 is SEHNR and CDR2 is FQNEAQ (reference sequence). V lost 4 bases and J lost 3; bases outside the gene matches: 8. CDR3 size: 17 residues. The CDR3: CASSWLAGETDTGELFF. The CDR3 DNA is TGTGCCAGCAGCTGGCTAGCGGGAGAAACTGACACCGGGGAGCTGTTTTTT.

The chain carries TRBV27 and TRBJ2-5, with 9 bases aligning to TRBD1. The CDR3 spans 17 residues. Germline V CDR1 and CDR2: MNHEY, SMNVEV (reference sequence). Germline trimming cut 4 bases from V and 4 bases from J; bases unmatched to any gene: 13. In DNA form, the CDR3 reads TGTGCCAGCAGTTCGCTCTGGGACAGGGAGGTCGTAGAGACCCAGTACTTC. This translates into CASSSLWDREVVETQYF.

The chain is built from TRBV27 and TRBJ1-5, with 10 bases fitting TRBD1. CDR1 is MNHEY, CDR2 SMNVEV, per germline (reference sequence). V lost 5 bases, J lost 0 bases, and 13 bases stayed unmatched. The CDR3 consists of 19 residues. This CDR3 reads CASSPSGQGISFSNQPQHF. The CDR3 region has the DNA TGTGCCAGCAGTCCCTCGGGACAGGGGATAAGTTTTAGCAATCAGCCCCAGCATTTT.

CDR3 DNA sequence: TGTGCCAGCAGCGTCCTAGCGGGGGAGAACACCGGGGAGCTGTTTTTT. This codes for CASSVLAGENTGELFF. The gene calls are TRBV9 and TRBJ2-2; the match to TRBD2 covers 10 bases. Trimming removed 2 bases from V and 1 base from J; junction bases left unmatched: 2. Germline CDR1 and CDR2: SGDLS and YYNGEE. The CDR3 is 16 amino acids.

This clone has a single count. The chain combines TRBV4-1 with TRBJ2-3; D is perhaps TRBD1 (6 bases). In germline, CDR1 is MGHRA, CDR2 YSYEKL. Trimming stripped 0 bases from V and 4 bases from J, with 14 bases between. The CDR3 length is 16 residues. For the CDR3, the DNA is TGCGCCAGCAGCCAAGATGGAAACAGGGTCCCAGATACGCAGTATTTT. Its translation: CASSQDGNRVPDTQYF.

This clone occurred once. The V and J genes are TRBV25-1 and TRBJ2-3; a possible D gene is TRBD2 (6 bases). Per the germline V gene, CDR1 is MGHDK and CDR2 is SYGVNS. The V end lost 5 bases, the J end lost 2 bases, and 17 bases lay between the germline ends. The CDR3 loop spans 16 amino acids. The CDR3 loop is CASSPKTGDITDTQYF. The CDR3 region has the DNA TGTGCCAGCAGTCCTAAAACGGGAGACATCACAGATACGCAGTATTTT.

The rearrangement uses TRBV14 and TRBJ1-4, with a possible D match to TRBD1 (6 bases). Germline CDR1 is SGHDN and CDR2 is FVKESK. This CDR3 spans 16 amino acids. V was trimmed by 4 bases and J by 8 bases, leaving 20 bases between them. The CDR3 coding sequence is TGTGCCAGCAGCCTCCGGGACACCAAAAGGGGAGAAAAACTGTTTTTT. It encodes CASSLRDTKRGEKLFF.

The chain joins TRBV7-8 to TRBJ1-5; D gene ambiguous. Germline values: CDR1 SGHVS, CDR2 FQNEAQ. Trimming removed 0 bases at V and 5 bases at J, with 17 bases between. The CDR3 length is 17 residues. CDR3 residues: CASSLAFVVAGDQPQHF. DNA for the CDR3: TGTGCCAGCAGCTTAGCGTTTGTGGTGGCAGGAGATCAGCCCCAGCATTTT.

This clone was detected once. The chain uses TRBV4-1 and TRBJ1-2; D might be TRBD1 (5 bases). This CDR3 is 13 amino acids long. Germline CDR1 and CDR2: MGHRA and YSYEKL. Trimming took 1 base from V and 12 from J, leaving 15 bases between them. This CDR3 is CASSQVVQEPHTF. The CDR3 DNA is TGCGCCAGCAGCCAAGTCGTACAGGAGCCTCACACCTTC.

The gene calls are TRBV28 and TRBJ2-1; 10 bases are a match to TRBD2. The V and J ends lost 6 bases and 1 base, in that order; junction bases with no gene match: 6. The CDR3 spans 16 residues. Germline CDR1 is MDHEN and CDR2 is SYDVKM. The CDR3 DNA reads as TGTGCCAGCAGCCCAGCGGGAGGGTTTTCCTACAATGAGCAGTTCTTC. Translation: CASSPAGGFSYNEQFF.